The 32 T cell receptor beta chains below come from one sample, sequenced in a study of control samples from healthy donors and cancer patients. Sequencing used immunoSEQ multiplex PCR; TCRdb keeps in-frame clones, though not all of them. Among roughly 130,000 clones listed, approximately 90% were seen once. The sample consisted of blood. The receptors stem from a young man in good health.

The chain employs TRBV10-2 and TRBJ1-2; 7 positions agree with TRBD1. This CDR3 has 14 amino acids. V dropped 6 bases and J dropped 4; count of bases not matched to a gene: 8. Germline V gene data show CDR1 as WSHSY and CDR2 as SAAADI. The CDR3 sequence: CASRPTGAGYGYTF. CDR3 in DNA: TGCGCCAGCAGACCCACAGGGGCAGGCTATGGCTACACCTTC.

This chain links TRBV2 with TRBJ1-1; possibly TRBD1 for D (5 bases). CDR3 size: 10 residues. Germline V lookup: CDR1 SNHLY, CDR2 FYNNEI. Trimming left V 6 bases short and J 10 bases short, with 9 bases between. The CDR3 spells CASRGRGAFF. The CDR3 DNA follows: TGTGCCAGCAGGGGTAGGGGAGCTTTCTTT. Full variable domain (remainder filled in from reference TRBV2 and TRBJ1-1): EPEVTQTPSHQVTQMGQEVILRCVPISNHLYFYWYRQILGQKVEFLVSFYNNEISEKSEIFDDQFSVERPDGSNFTLKIRSTKLEDSAMYFCASRGRGAFFGQGTRLTVV.

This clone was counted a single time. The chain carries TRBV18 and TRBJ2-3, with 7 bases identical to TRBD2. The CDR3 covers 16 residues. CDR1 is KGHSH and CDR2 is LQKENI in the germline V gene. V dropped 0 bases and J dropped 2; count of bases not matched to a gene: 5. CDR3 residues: CASSPPGGVHTDTQYF. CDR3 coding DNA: TGTGCCAGCTCACCACCGGGAGGGGTCCACACAGATACGCAGTATTTT.

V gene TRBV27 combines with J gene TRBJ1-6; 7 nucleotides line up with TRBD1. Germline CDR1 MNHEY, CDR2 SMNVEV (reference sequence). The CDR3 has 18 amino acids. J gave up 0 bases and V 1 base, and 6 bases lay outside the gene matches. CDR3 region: CASSLYRGFSSYNSPLHF. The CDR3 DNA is TGTGCCAGCAGTTTATACAGGGGATTTAGCTCCTATAATTCACCCCTCCACTTT.

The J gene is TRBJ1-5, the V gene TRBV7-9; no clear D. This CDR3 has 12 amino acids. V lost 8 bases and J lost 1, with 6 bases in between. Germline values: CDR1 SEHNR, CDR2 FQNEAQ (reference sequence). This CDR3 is CASAPSNQPQHF. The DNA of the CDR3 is TGTGCCAGCGCACCGAGCAATCAGCCCCAGCATTTT.

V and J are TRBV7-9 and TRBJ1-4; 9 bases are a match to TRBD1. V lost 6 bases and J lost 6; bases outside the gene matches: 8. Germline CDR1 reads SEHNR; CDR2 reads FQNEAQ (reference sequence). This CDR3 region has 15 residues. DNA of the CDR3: TGTGCCAGCAGACGAACCGGGACAGGGTATGAAAAACTGTTTTTT. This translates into CASRRTGTGYEKLFF. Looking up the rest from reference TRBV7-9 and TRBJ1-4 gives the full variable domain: DTGVSQNPRHKITKRGQNVTFRCDPISEHNRLYWYRQTLGQGPEFLTYFQNEAQLEKSRLLSDRFSAERPKGSFSTLEIQRTEQGDSAMYLCASRRTGTGYEKLFFGSGTQLSVL.

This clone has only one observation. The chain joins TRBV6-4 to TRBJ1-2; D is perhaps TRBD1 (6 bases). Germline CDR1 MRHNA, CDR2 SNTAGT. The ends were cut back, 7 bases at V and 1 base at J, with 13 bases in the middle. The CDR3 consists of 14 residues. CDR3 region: CASMPGHRNYGYTF. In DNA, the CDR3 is TGTGCCAGCATGCCGGGACACCGTAACTATGGCTACACCTTC.

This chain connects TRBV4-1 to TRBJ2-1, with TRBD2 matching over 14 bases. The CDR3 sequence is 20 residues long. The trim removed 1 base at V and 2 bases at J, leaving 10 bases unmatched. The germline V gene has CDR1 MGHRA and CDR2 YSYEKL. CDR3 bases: TGCGCCAGCAGCCAAGGCTTGACTAGCGGGGGGGCCTCTCCCTACAATGAGCAGTTCTTC. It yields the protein CASSQGLTSGGASPYNEQFF.

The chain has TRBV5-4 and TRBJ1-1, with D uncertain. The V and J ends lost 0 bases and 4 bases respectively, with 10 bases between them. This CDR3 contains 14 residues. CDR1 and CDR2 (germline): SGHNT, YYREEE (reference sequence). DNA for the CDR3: TGTGCCAGCAGCTTGGTTCCGGGTTCCACTGAAGCTTTCTTT. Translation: CASSLVPGSTEAFF.

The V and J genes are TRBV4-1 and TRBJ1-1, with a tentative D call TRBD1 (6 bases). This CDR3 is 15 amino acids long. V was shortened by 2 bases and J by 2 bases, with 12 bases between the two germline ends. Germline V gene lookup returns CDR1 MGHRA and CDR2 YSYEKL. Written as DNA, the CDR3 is TGCGCCAGCAGCCAATCGCGGGACATTAACACTGAAGCTTTCTTT. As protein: CASSQSRDINTEAFF.

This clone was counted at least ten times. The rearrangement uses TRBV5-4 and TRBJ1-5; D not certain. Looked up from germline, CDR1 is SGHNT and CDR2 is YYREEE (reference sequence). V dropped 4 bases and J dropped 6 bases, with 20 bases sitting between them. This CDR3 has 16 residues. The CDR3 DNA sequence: TGTGCCAGCAGCCTGATGGCCGAGGGAAACAGTCAGCCCCAGCATTTT. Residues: CASSLMAEGNSQPQHF.

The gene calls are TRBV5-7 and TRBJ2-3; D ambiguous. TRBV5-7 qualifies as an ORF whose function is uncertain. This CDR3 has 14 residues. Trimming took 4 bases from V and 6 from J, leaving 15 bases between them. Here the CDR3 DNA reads TGTGCCAGCAGCGTAGGACCGGCCGGGGATACGCAGTATTTT. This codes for CASSVGPAGDTQYF.

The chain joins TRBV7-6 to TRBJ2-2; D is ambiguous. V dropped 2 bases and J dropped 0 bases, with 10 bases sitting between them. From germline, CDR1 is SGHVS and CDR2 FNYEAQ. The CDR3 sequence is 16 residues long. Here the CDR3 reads CASSLSWGTNTGELFF. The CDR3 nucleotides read TGTGCCAGCAGCTTATCGTGGGGAACGAACACCGGGGAGCTGTTTTTT.

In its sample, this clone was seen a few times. DNA of the CDR3: TGCGCCAGCAAATTAAGCCTGGGGACAGTTACTATGAACACTGAAGCTTTCTTT. It yields the protein CASKLSLGTVTMNTEAFF. The chain combines TRBV5-1 with TRBJ1-1, with 7 bases lining up with TRBD1. In germline, CDR1 is SGHRS, CDR2 YFSETQ. This CDR3 is 18 amino acids long. The V segment lost 6 bases and the J segment 0 bases; nucleotides outside the gene matches: 17. Full variable domain (remainder filled in from reference TRBV5-1 and TRBJ1-1): KAGVTQTPRYLIKTRGQQVTLSCSPISGHRSVSWYQQTPGQGLQFLFEYFSETQRNKGNFPGRFSGRQFSNSRSEMNVSTLELGDSALYLCASKLSLGTVTMNTEAFFGQGTRLTVV.

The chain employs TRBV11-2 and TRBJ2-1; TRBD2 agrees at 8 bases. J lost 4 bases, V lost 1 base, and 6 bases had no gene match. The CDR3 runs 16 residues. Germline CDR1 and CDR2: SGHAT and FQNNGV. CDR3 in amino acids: CASSLGGSGVYNEQFF. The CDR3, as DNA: TGTGCCAGCAGCTTAGGGGGTAGCGGGGTTTACAATGAGCAGTTCTTC.

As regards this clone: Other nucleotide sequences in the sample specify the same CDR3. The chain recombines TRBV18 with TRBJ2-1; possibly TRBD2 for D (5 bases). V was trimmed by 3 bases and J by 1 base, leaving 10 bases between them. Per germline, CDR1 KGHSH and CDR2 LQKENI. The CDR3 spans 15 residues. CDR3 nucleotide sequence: TGTGCCAGCTCACCCCCTGGAGGTTCCTACAATGAGCAGTTCTTC. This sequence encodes CASSPPGGSYNEQFF.

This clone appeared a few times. CDR3 region: CASSLTQPGTAYEQYF. The CDR3 DNA follows: TGTGCCAGCAGCTTAACACAACCCGGGACTGCCTACGAGCAGTACTTC. The chain links TRBV11-2 to TRBJ2-7; possible D gene TRBD2, 6 bases. V was shortened by 2 bases and J by 2 bases, with 16 bases between the two germline ends. The germline CDR1 and CDR2 sequences are SGHAT and FQNNGV. This CDR3 spans 16 amino acids.

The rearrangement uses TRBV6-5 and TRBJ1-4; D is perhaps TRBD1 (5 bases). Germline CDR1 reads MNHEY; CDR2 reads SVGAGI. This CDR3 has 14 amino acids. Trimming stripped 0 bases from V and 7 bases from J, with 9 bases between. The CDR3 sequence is CASSYSYGGEKLFF. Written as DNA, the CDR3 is TGTGCCAGCAGTTACTCCTATGGGGGTGAAAAACTGTTTTTT.

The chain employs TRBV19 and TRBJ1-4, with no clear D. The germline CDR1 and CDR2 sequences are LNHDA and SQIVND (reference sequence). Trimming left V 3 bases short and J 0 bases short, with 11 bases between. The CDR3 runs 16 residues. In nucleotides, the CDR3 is TGTGCCAGTAGTATCGGAGGCCATGCAACTAATGAAAAACTGTTTTTT. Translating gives CASSIGGHATNEKLFF.

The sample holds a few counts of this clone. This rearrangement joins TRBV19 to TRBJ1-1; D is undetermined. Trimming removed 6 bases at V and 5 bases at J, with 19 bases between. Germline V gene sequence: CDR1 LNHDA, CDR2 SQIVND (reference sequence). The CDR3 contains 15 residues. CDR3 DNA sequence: TGTGCCAGTAGAGTAGAGGACTACGCAGCAACTGAAGCTTTCTTT. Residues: CASRVEDYAATEAFF.

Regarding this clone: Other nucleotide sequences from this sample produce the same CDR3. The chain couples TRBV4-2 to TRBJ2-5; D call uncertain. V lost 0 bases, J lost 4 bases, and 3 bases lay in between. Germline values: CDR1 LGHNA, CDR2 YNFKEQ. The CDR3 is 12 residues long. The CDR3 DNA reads TGTGCCAGCAGCCAAGAACGAGAGACCCAGTACTTC. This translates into CASSQERETQYF.

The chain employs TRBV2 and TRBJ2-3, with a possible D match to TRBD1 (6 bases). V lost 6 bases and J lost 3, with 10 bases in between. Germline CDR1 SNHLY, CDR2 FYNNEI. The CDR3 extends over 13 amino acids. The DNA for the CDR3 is TGTGCCAGCAGCGAGGGGGTTACAGATACGCAGTATTTT. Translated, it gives CASSEGVTDTQYF.

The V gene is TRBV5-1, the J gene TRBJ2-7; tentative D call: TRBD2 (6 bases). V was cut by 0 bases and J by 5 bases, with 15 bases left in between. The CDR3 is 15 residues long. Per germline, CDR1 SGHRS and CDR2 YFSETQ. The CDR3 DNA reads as TGCGCCAGCAGCTTGGAACGGAGGGAGTCGCACGAGCAGTACTTC. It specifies CASSLERRESHEQYF.

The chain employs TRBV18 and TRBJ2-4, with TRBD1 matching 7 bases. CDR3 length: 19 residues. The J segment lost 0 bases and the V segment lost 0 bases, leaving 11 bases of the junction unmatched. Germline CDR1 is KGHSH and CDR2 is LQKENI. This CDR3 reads CASSPPSIGDSLAKNIQYF. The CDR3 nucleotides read TGTGCCAGCTCACCACCTTCTATCGGGGACAGTTTAGCCAAAAACATTCAGTACTTC.

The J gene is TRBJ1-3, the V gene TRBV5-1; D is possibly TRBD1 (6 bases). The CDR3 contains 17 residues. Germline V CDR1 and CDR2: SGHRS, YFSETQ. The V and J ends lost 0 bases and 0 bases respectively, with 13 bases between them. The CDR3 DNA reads TGCGCCAGCAGCTTGGACAACAGGGTGAGCTCTGGAAACACCATATATTTT. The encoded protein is CASSLDNRVSSGNTIYF.

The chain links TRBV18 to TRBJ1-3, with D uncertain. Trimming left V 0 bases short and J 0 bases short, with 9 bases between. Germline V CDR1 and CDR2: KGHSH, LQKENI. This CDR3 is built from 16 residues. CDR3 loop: CASSPPAGDSGNTIYF. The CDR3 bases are TGTGCCAGCTCACCACCCGCAGGTGACTCTGGAAACACCATATATTTT.

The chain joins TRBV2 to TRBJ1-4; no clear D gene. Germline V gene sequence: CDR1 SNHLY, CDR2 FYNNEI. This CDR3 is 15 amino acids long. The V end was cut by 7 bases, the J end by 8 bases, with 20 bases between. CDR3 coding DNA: TGTGCCAGCACCATATCACCTAACTACGGAGAAAAACTGTTTTTT. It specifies CASTISPNYGEKLFF. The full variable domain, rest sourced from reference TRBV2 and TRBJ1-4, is EPEVTQTPSHQVTQMGQEVILRCVPISNHLYFYWYRQILGQKVEFLVSFYNNEISEKSEIFDDQFSVERPDGSNFTLKIRSTKLEDSAMYFCASTISPNYGEKLFFGSGTQLSVL.

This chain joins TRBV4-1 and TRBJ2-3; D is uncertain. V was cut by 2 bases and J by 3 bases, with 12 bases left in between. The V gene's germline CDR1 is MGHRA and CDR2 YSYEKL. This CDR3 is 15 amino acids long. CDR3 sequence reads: CASSQPGEQTDTQYF. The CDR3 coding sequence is TGCGCCAGCAGCCAACCAGGCGAACAGACAGATACGCAGTATTTT.

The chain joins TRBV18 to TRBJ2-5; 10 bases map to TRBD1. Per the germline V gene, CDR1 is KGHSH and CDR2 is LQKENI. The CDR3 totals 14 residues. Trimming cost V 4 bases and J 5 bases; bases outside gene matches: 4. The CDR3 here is CASSRGDRGETQYF. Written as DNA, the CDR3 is TGTGCCAGCTCACGAGGGGACAGGGGTGAGACCCAGTACTTC.

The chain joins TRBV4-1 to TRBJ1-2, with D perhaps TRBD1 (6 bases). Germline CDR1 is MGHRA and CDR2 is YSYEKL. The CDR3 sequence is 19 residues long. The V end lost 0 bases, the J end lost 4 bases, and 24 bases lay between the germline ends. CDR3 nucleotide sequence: TGCGCCAGCAGCCAAGATAGGGGCCTCGGGGGGCGTCGTGCCTATGGCTACACCTTC. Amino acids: CASSQDRGLGGRRAYGYTF.

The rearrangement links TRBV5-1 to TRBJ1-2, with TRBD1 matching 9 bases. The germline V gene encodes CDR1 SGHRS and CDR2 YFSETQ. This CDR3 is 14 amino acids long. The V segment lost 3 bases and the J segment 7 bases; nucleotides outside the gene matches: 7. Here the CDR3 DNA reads TGCGCCAGCAGCTGGGACAGGGAGATTGGTGGCTACACCTTC. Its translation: CASSWDREIGGYTF.

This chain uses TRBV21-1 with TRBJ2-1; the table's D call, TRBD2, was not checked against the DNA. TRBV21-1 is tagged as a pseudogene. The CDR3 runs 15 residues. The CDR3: CASSRAGLAANEQFF. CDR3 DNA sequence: TGTGCCAGCAGCAGGGCAGGGCTAGCGGCAAATGAGCAGTTCTTC.